A single sample gave rise to the 5 T cell receptor beta chains below, sequenced in a study of blood T cells in healthy people across ages. Sample-barcoded 5' priming and a J-beta primer mix drove a second PCR of roughly 6 to 12 cycles. One entry per CDR3 protein, called by TCRdb with MiXCR from the 5' RACE reads. Here the sample spans some 1.8 million distinct CDR3 sequences, about 39% being singletons. Sequencing was carried out using blood. The receptors were sampled from a human donor in good health.

This clonotype was observed a handful of times. The chain has TRBV10-3 and TRBJ1-5; 7 positions agree with TRBD1. The V gene's germline CDR1 is ENHRY and CDR2 SYGVKD. Losses at the gene ends were 6 bases for V and 7 bases for J; bases not matched to a gene: 6. This CDR3 is built from 13 residues. Here the CDR3 DNA reads TGTGCCATCAGCGCAGGGGGTTACCAGCCCCAGCATTTT. It is translated as CAISAGGYQPQHF.

This clonotype was detected many times. A read error may produce the germline difference seen at one junction end. The genes are TRBV7-2 and TRBJ1-1; 11 bases line up with TRBD1. Germline CDR1 SGHTA, CDR2 FQGNSA. This CDR3 comprises 15 residues. The CDR3 region is CASSLVGTGGTEAFF. CDR3 DNA sequence: TGCGCCAGCAGCTTGGTTGGGACAGGGGGGACTGAAGCTTTCTTT.

The chain has TRBV11-2 and TRBJ1-1; D uncertain. The germline CDR1 and CDR2 sequences are SGHAT and FQNNGV. V lost 2 bases, J lost 1 base, and 8 bases lay in between. The CDR3 is 14 residues long. The CDR3 coding sequence is TGTGCCAGCAGCTTAAGTAGTCCGAACACTGAAGCTTTCTTT. It translates to CASSLSSPNTEAFF.

This clonotype was seen repeatedly, ten times or more. The chain recombines TRBV12-3 or TRBV12-4 with TRBJ1-1; TRBD1 might be the D (6 bases). V lost 3 bases and J lost 6, with 8 bases in between. The CDR3 totals 12 residues. Written as DNA, the CDR3 is TGTGCCAGCAGTTTTGGGGGCCCTGAAGCTTTCTTT. Protein product: CASSFGGPEAFF.

This clonotype was found a few times. The chain uses TRBV24-1 and TRBJ2-7, with 9 nucleotides matching TRBD1. The trim removed 5 bases at V and 6 bases at J, leaving 4 bases unmatched. The CDR3 consists of 13 residues. Germline CDR1 reads KGHDR; CDR2 reads SFDVKD. The CDR3 DNA is TGTGCCACCAGTGGGACAGGGGCGGGCGAGCAGTACTTC. This codes for CATSGTGAGEQYF.